This TCR beta chain was sequenced during a study of CD8+ T cells in alopecia areata. Study-level results: A single nonresponder leaves the baseline CD8+ expansion link to response uncertain. It was less clear whether patients shared TCRs than it was in mice, possibly because of HLA.

The CDR3 is 14 amino acids. CDR1 and CDR2 (germline): SGDLS, YYNGEE. Trimming shortened V by 0 bases and J by 4 bases, and 10 bases separated the two germline ends. RNA, once extracted, was reverse transcribed into cDNA for use as the sequencing template. Here immunoSEQ multiplex PCR was the method, and the copy in TCRdb shows in-frame clones only, minus some. The table includes roughly 120,000 clones, around three fifths detected once. With regard to this clone: The target antigen is unknown.

The treatment was: oral pan-JAK inhibitor, 5-10 mg twice daily. The specimen comprised CD4+ T cells sorted from blood, sampled at week 24, from a patient treated with tofacitinib. The clonotype originates from a human donor with alopecia areata. The rearrangement links TRBV9 to TRBJ1-2; D is uncertain. In DNA, the CDR3 is TGTGCCAGCAGCGTAGCCGGGCAGTCCTATGGCTACACCTTC. It codes for CASSVAGQSYGYTF.